This T cell receptor beta chain was captured in a study of T cell responses to AZD1222 COVID-19 vaccine. On the study more broadly: Second-dose timings of about 4 or about 12 weeks were pooled.

Study observations and caveats: Once two AZD1222 doses were given, Spike-specific TCR breadth and depth went up.

Note on this clone: The antigen remains unidentified.

Libraries were prepared by immunoSEQ multiplex PCR; TCRdb keeps only in-frame clonotypes and omits some of them. The sample has some 100,000 clones, around nine tenths seen once; the top ten hold approximately 1.2%. The receptor was isolated from an adult in good health. Sequencing used peripheral blood, obtained on day 0 of AZD1222 vaccination.

CDR3 region: CASSNGQLGEQFF. The CDR3 coding sequence is TGTGCCAGTAGTAACGGACAGCTTGGAGAGCAGTTCTTC. The chain employs TRBV19 and TRBJ2-1, with a weak D call TRBD1 (6 bases). The CDR3 has 13 residues. Trimming took 4 bases from V and 10 from J, leaving 14 bases between them. The germline V gene encodes CDR1 LNHDA and CDR2 SQIVND (reference sequence). The whole variable domain, remainder taken from reference TRBV19 and TRBJ2-1, is DGGITQSPKYLFRKEGQNVTLSCEQNLNHDAMYWYRQDPGQGLRLIYYSQIVNDFQKGDIAEGYSVSREKKESFPLTVTSAQKNPTAFYLCASSNGQLGEQFFGPGTRLTVL.